One sample yielded the 26 T cell receptor beta chains listed below, sequenced in a study of blood T cells in healthy people across ages. Through a sample-barcoded 5' primer and a J-beta primer mix, a second PCR was run for about 6 to 11 cycles. MiXCR was run by TCRdb on the 5' RACE reads, yielding one entry per CDR3 protein. The data contain around 2 million distinct CDR3 sequences, about 39% of them seen just once; the ten biggest clones take up 23%. Sequences were obtained from blood. The receptors come from a human donor in good health.

This clonotype has a handful of counts. Mismatch with germline at one junction end may stem from a read error. The chain uses TRBV4-3 and TRBJ1-2, with a tentative D call TRBD1 (5 bases). Germline CDR1 and CDR2: LGHNA and YSLEER. The CDR3 extends over 13 amino acids. The CDR3 DNA is TGTGCCAGCAGCCAGGGACTACCCTATGGCTACACCTTC. Its protein is CASSQGLPYGYTF.

This clonotype was counted a few times. The chain combines TRBV20-1 with TRBJ1-2; possible D gene TRBD1, 5 bases. There are 14 residues in the CDR3. The germline V gene has CDR1 DFQATT and CDR2 SNEGSKA (reference sequence). V was clipped by 3 bases and J by 4 bases, with 15 bases between them. The CDR3 coding sequence is TGCAGTGCTAGCCCATCCCAGGGAATCTATGGCTACACCTTC. Its translation: CSASPSQGIYGYTF.

This clonotype showed up just a few times. V and J are TRBV7-2 and TRBJ2-1; 8 bases match TRBD2. The length of the CDR3 is 15 residues. The germline CDR1 and CDR2 sequences are SGHTA and FQGNSA. V lost 4 bases and J lost 3; bases outside the gene matches: 5. In nucleotides, the CDR3 is TGTGCCAGCAGCTATGGGACTAGGGGCTACAATGAGCAGTTCTTC. Amino acids: CASSYGTRGYNEQFF.

The V call is TRBV7-2, the J call TRBJ1-5; no clear D gene. CDR1 and CDR2 from the germline V gene are SGHTA and FQGNSA. This CDR3 contains 14 residues. Trimming stripped 5 bases from V and 7 bases from J, with 15 bases between. CDR3 in amino acids: CASSAARVGQPQHF. The CDR3 DNA is TGTGCCAGCAGCGCCGCCCGTGTAGGGCAGCCCCAGCATTTT.

The rearrangement links TRBV21-1 to TRBJ2-1; TRBD2 is the table's D call, not checked against the DNA. TRBV21-1 is given as a pseudogene. The CDR3 covers 13 residues. Here the CDR3 reads CASSKPARNEQFF. For the CDR3, the DNA is TGTGCCAGCAGCAAACCGGCTAGGAATGAGCAGTTCTTC.

The chain uses TRBV29-1 and TRBJ1-5; D ambiguous. V dropped 4 bases and J dropped 2 bases, with 12 bases sitting between them. In germline, CDR1 is SQVTM, CDR2 ANQGSEA. The CDR3 loop spans 14 amino acids. CDR3 loop: CSVAVVNGNQPQHF. The CDR3 bases are TGCAGCGTTGCAGTCGTTAATGGCAATCAGCCCCAGCATTTT.

This chain joins TRBV20-1 and TRBJ1-6; possible D gene TRBD1, 6 bases. The CDR3 consists of 12 residues. Between the trimmed V and J ends, which lost 6 bases and 18 bases, there was a span of 21 bases. From germline, CDR1 is DFQATT and CDR2 SNEGSKA (reference sequence). CDR3 nucleotides: TGCAGTGCGTTCGACGGGGGCATTGAGAACCACTTT. Protein sequence: CSAFDGGIENHF.

The gene calls are TRBV7-2 and TRBJ2-7; D may be TRBD1 (6 bases). Deletions cut 5 bases from V and 9 bases from J, with 20 bases between. The CDR3 has 14 residues. Per the germline V gene, CDR1 is SGHTA and CDR2 is FQGNSA. Here the CDR3 DNA reads TGTGCCAGCAGCCCGACCGTGACAGGTGCGGGGCAGTACTTC. Its translation: CASSPTVTGAGQYF.

The chain joins TRBV4-1 to TRBJ2-3; perhaps TRBD1 as D (6 bases). CDR1 is MGHRA and CDR2 is YSYEKL in the germline V gene. V was trimmed by 2 bases and J by 4 bases, leaving 13 bases between them. The CDR3 has 15 residues. CDR3 in amino acids: CASSQYQGRADTQYF. The CDR3, as DNA: TGCGCCAGCAGCCAATATCAGGGGCGAGCAGATACGCAGTATTTT.

Details on this clonotype: The germline gene is not matched at one end of the junction; a read error may be the cause. The V call is TRBV7-2, the J call TRBJ1-5; 7 bases fit TRBD1. CDR3 length equals 15 residues. Looked up from germline, CDR1 is SGHTA and CDR2 is FQGNSA. The CDR3 sequence: CAGSSNRGPNQPQHF. The CDR3 DNA reads TGTGCCGGCAGCTCGAACAGGGGTCCCAATCAGCCCCAGCATTTT. Combining the CDR3 with reference TRBV7-2 and TRBJ1-5 gives the whole variable domain GAGVSQSPSNKVTEKGKDVELRCDPISGHTALYWYRQSLGQGLEFLIYFQGNSAPDKSGLPSDRFSAERTGGSVSTLTIQRTQQEDSAVYLCAGSSNRGPNQPQHFGDGTRLSIL.

Only a few counts were recorded for this clonotype. This may stem from a read error, because a much larger clone lies one nucleotide away. V is TRBV20-1 and J is TRBJ2-7; TRBD1 matches 7 bases. This CDR3 is built from 12 residues. Looked up from germline, CDR1 is DFQATT and CDR2 is SNEGSKA (reference sequence). The chain's CDR3 is CRARDREYEQYF. Written as DNA, the CDR3 is TGCAGGGCTAGAGACAGGGAGTACGAGCAGTACTTC.

The sample holds a few counts of this clonotype. This chain connects TRBV7-3 to TRBJ1-3; tentative D call: TRBD1 (6 bases). CDR3 length: 17 amino acids. Germline-derived CDR1 and CDR2 are SGHTA and FQGTGA. V lost 6 bases to trimming and J lost 4 bases, with 22 bases between them. In DNA, the CDR3 is TGTGCCAGCAGTCCCTCGGCGCGGGGGGCTCAAGGAAACACCATATATTTT. This gives the protein CASSPSARGAQGNTIYF.

The chain combines TRBV4-1 with TRBJ2-1; D remains ambiguous. This CDR3 comprises 13 residues. V dropped 1 base and J dropped 9 bases, with 10 bases sitting between them. Germline CDR1 and CDR2: MGHRA and YSYEKL. CDR3 region: CASSQVIDGEQFF. The CDR3, as DNA: TGCGCCAGCAGCCAAGTCATAGATGGTGAGCAGTTCTTC.

This clonotype was picked up a small number of times. V usage is TRBV7-3 and J usage is TRBJ2-3, with D perhaps matching TRBD1 (6 bases). The CDR3 contains 15 residues. Looked up from germline, CDR1 is SGHTA and CDR2 is FQGTGA. V was shortened by 6 bases and J by 2 bases, with 15 bases between the two germline ends. The CDR3 is CASRLRGLPTDTQYF. CDR3 sequence (DNA): TGTGCCAGCAGACTCAGGGGCCTGCCCACAGATACGCAGTATTTT. Together with reference TRBV7-3 and TRBJ2-3, the CDR3 gives the full variable domain: GAGVSQTPSNKVTEKGKYVELRCDPISGHTALYWYRQSLGQGPEFLIYFQGTGAADDSGLPNDRFFAVRPEGSVSTLKIQRTERGDSAVYLCASRLRGLPTDTQYFGPGTRLTVL.

The chain couples TRBV6-1 to TRBJ2-5; the D gene is possibly TRBD1 (6 bases). Germline-derived CDR1 and CDR2 are MNHNS and SASEGT. The CDR3 extends over 15 amino acids. V lost 11 bases and J 3 bases, leaving 22 bases between the germline ends. The CDR3 reads CAGTSPGRGEETQYF. CDR3 sequence (DNA): TGTGCCGGCACCTCCCCCGGCAGGGGCGAAGAGACCCAGTACTTC.

The gene calls are TRBV9 and TRBJ1-2; D call uncertain. CDR1 is SGDLS and CDR2 is YYNGEE in the germline V gene. CDR3 length: 13 residues. V was cut by 4 bases and J by 6 bases, with 13 bases left in between. The CDR3 nucleotides are TGTGCCAGCAGCCTTAGCTCGTTTGATGGCTACACCTTC. Its translation is CASSLSSFDGYTF.

With regard to this clonotype: This may be a read error, as it is one base from a much larger clone. In nucleotides, the CDR3 is TGCGCCAGCAGCCCCGGACTAGCGGGGAGATCGAAGCAGTACTTC. This translates into CASSPGLAGRSKQYF. The chain has TRBV5-1 and TRBJ2-7; TRBD2 matches at 12 bases. Germline loops: CDR1 SGHRS, CDR2 YFSETQ. The CDR3 totals 15 residues. With V trimmed by 4 bases and J by 8 bases, 10 bases remained unmatched.

There are a few counts of this clonotype. The chain combines TRBV9 with TRBJ1-2, with 8 positions matching TRBD1. After removal of 4 bases from V and 3 bases from J, the junction contained 8 bases not matched to a gene. The germline V gene encodes CDR1 SGDLS and CDR2 YYNGEE. The CDR3 is 15 residues long. The DNA of the CDR3 is TGTGCCAGCAGCTCCTCAGGGGGCCGAGACTATGGCTACACCTTC. Its translation is CASSSSGGRDYGYTF.

This clonotype was detected once. The V and J genes are TRBV29-1 and TRBJ2-1; the D is unclear. Germline CDR1 SQVTM, CDR2 ANQGSEA. The V end was cut by 1 base, the J end by 0 bases, with 10 bases between. This CDR3 is built from 15 residues. The CDR3 DNA reads TGCAGCGTTGAAGGGTATGGGTGCTCCTACAATGAGCAGTTCTTC. Translating it yields CSVEGYGCSYNEQFF.

This clonotype was seen a single time. This chain joins TRBV30 and TRBJ2-2, with 9 bases matching TRBD1. The V gene end was trimmed by 1 base and the J gene end by 13 bases; junction bases not matched to a gene: 16. The germline CDR1 and CDR2 sequences are GTSNPN and SVGIG (reference sequence). The CDR3 is made up of 16 amino acids. This chain's CDR3 is CAWSGVGDRENLALFF. The CDR3 bases are TGTGCCTGGAGTGGAGTGGGGGACAGGGAGAACTTGGCGCTGTTTTTT.

This chain joins TRBV29-1 and TRBJ1-2; D perhaps matches TRBD1 (6 bases). The CDR3 is made up of 12 amino acids. Trimming took 6 bases from V and 4 from J, leaving 12 bases between them. Germline CDR1 reads SQVTM; CDR2 reads ANQGSEA. The DNA of the CDR3 is TGCAGCGTCCCAGGGGACCTCTATGGCTACACCTTC. Its translation is CSVPGDLYGYTF. The full variable domain, in which reference TRBV29-1 and TRBJ1-2 provide the parts outside the CDR3, is SAVISQKPSRDICQRGTSLTIQCQVDSQVTMMFWYRQQPGQSLTLIATANQGSEATYESGFVIDKFPISRPNLTFSTLTVSNMSPEDSSIYLCSVPGDLYGYTFGSGTRLTVV.

This chain connects TRBV5-6 to TRBJ1-1; D is unclear. This CDR3 has 17 residues. Between the trimmed V and J ends, which lost 4 bases and 0 bases, there was a span of 19 bases. Germline values: CDR1 SGHDT, CDR2 YYEEEE. This CDR3 is CASSQGLKVQMNTEAFF. CDR3 DNA sequence: TGTGCCAGCAGCCAAGGACTTAAAGTCCAGATGAACACTGAAGCTTTCTTT.

This clonotype came up a few times. The chain links TRBV20-1 to TRBJ2-5; tentative D call: TRBD2 (5 bases). Germline V gene data show CDR1 as DFQATT and CDR2 as SNEGSKA (reference sequence). The V and J ends lost 3 bases and 5 bases respectively, with 10 bases between them. This CDR3 is built from 12 residues. Here the CDR3 reads CSASTGEETQYF. The CDR3 region has the DNA TGCAGTGCTAGCACTGGGGAGGAGACCCAGTACTTC.

This clonotype appeared a few times. V gene TRBV7-2 combines with J gene TRBJ2-1, with TRBD2 matching 9 bases. The CDR3 contains 15 residues. CDR1 and CDR2 from the germline V gene are SGHTA and FQGNSA. After removal of 5 bases from V and 10 bases from J, the junction contained 12 bases not matched to a gene. CDR3 sequence reads: CASSRRQGGTSEQFF. CDR3 in DNA: TGTGCCAGCAGCCGCCGACAGGGAGGGACTAGCGAGCAGTTCTTC.

V and J are TRBV6-2 or TRBV6-3 and TRBJ2-3; TRBD2 matches at 11 bases. CDR1 and CDR2 (germline): MNHEY, SVGEGT. The CDR3 has 17 residues. V gave up 1 base and J gave up 2 bases; unmatched junction bases: 5. CDR3 protein: CASSYFGTSGFTDTQYF. CDR3 coding DNA: TGTGCCAGCAGTTACTTCGGGACTAGCGGTTTCACAGATACGCAGTATTTT.

The chain uses TRBV5-1 and TRBJ2-5; no clear D gene. CDR3 length: 14 residues. V lost 0 bases, J lost 3 bases, and 9 bases lay in between. The V gene's germline CDR1 is SGHRS and CDR2 YFSETQ. CDR3 sequence (DNA): TGCGCCAGCAGCTTGGTGTTGTCCGAAGAGACCCAGTACTTC. Protein: CASSLVLSEETQYF.